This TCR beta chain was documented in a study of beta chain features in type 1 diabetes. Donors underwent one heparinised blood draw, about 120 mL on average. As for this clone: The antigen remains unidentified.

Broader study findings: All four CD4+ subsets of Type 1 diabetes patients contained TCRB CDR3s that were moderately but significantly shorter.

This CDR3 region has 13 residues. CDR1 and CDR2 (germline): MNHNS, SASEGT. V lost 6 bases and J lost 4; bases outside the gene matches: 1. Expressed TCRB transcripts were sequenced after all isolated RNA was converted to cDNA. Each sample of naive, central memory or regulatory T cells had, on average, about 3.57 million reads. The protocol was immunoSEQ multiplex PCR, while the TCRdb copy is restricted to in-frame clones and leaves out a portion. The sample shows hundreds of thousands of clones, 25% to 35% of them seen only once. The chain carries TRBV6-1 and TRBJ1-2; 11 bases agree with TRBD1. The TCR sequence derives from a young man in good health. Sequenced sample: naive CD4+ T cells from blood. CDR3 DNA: TGTGCCAGCAGGGGGACAGGGGGCTATGGCTACACCTTC. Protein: CASRGTGGYGYTF.